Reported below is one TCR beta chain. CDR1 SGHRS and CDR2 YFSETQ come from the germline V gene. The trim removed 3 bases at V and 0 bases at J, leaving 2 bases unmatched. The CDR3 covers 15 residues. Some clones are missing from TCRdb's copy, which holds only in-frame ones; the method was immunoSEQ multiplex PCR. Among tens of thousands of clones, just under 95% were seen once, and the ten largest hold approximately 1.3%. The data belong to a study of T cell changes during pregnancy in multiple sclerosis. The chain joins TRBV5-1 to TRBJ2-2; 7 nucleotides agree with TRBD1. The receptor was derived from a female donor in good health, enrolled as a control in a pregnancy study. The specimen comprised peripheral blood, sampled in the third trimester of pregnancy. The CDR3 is CASSSDRPNTGELFF. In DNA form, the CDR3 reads TGCGCCAGCAGCTCGGACAGGCCGAACACCGGGGAGCTGTTTTTT.